One and the same sample provided the 19 T cell receptor beta chains below, sequenced in a study of blood T cells in healthy people across ages. A sample-barcoded 5' primer and a J-beta primer mix were used in a second PCR of about 6 to 11 cycles. TCRdb re-analysed the 5' RACE reads in MiXCR, keeping a single row per CDR3 protein. The data contain about 1.6 million distinct CDR3 sequences, almost 35% of them singletons. Input material: blood. The receptors were gathered from a woman under 40 in good health.

The V call is TRBV6-5, the J call TRBJ1-2, with a possible D match to TRBD1 (5 bases). CDR3 length: 15 residues. Germline CDR1 MNHEY, CDR2 SVGAGI. Trimming took off 2 bases at V and 4 bases at J, with 14 bases between the two ends. CDR3: CASSYLGVSSYGYTF. The CDR3 DNA is TGTGCCAGCAGTTACCTAGGGGTTTCTAGCTATGGCTACACCTTC.

This clonotype was picked up a small number of times. CDR3 nucleotides: TGCAGTGCTAGAGATCCGCGACTAGCGGGGGGCTCCTACGAGCAGTACTTC. Its translation is CSARDPRLAGGSYEQYF. The chain couples TRBV20-1 to TRBJ2-7; 13 positions agree with TRBD2. J gave up 0 bases and V 0 bases, and 5 bases lay outside the gene matches. Germline CDR1 DFQATT, CDR2 SNEGSKA (reference sequence). The length of the CDR3 is 17 residues.

Only a few counts were recorded for this clonotype. The chain carries TRBV4-1 and TRBJ2-3; maybe TRBD1 (6 bases). There are 17 residues in the CDR3. The germline V gene has CDR1 MGHRA and CDR2 YSYEKL. Trimming took off 0 bases at V and 1 base at J, with 14 bases between the two ends. CDR3 loop: CASSQDGVGARTDTQYF. CDR3 bases: TGCGCCAGCAGCCAAGACGGTGTGGGGGCCCGCACAGATACGCAGTATTTT.

This clonotype has more than one count but fewer than ten. The V gene is TRBV7-6, the J gene TRBJ1-6; 8 bases fit TRBD1. The CDR3 contains 13 residues. Germline V gives CDR1 SGHVS, CDR2 FNYEAQ. J gave up 9 bases and V 5 bases, and 3 bases lay outside the gene matches. The CDR3 DNA sequence: TGTGCCAGCAGCATAGGACAGGGTTCACCCCTCCACTTT. Its protein is CASSIGQGSPLHF. Full variable domain (outside the CDR3, taken from reference TRBV7-6 and TRBJ1-6): GAGVSQSPRYKVTKRGQDVALRCDPISGHVSLYWYRQALGQGPEFLTYFNYEAQQDKSGLPNDRFSAERPEGSISTLTIQRTEQRDSAMYRCASSIGQGSPLHFGNGTRLTVT.

This clonotype was counted ten times or more. The chain links TRBV4-2 to TRBJ2-6; D remains ambiguous. CDR3 length equals 14 residues. The V gene's germline CDR1 is LGHNA and CDR2 YNFKEQ. The V and J ends lost 0 bases and 0 bases respectively, with 0 bases between them. In DNA, the CDR3 is TGTGCCAGCAGCCAAGACTCTGGGGCCAACGTCCTGACTTTC. Encoded protein: CASSQDSGANVLTF.

This clonotype was observed a handful of times. V is TRBV4-1 and J is TRBJ2-1; 7 bases are a match to TRBD1. Trimming at V came to 6 bases and at J to 9 bases, leaving 14 bases not matched to a gene. The CDR3 runs 15 residues. Germline values: CDR1 MGHRA, CDR2 YSYEKL. The CDR3 protein is CASRPGGRTGGEQFF. CDR3 bases: TGCGCCAGCAGGCCAGGGGGACGGACTGGGGGTGAGCAGTTCTTC.

This chain uses TRBV11-2 with TRBJ1-3; 8 bases fit TRBD1. The germline V gene encodes CDR1 SGHAT and CDR2 FQNNGV. The V gene end was trimmed by 5 bases and the J gene end by 1 base; junction bases not matched to a gene: 4. CDR3 size: 15 residues. The CDR3 nucleotides are TGTGCCAGCAGCGGAGACAGGGGATCTGGAAACACCATATATTTT. Residues: CASSGDRGSGNTIYF.

As to this clonotype: This clone may be a read error of a much larger clone one base away. The chain joins TRBV5-1 to TRBJ1-1; TRBD1 matches at 8 bases. Germline V CDR1 and CDR2: SGHRS, YFSETQ. With 4 bases clipped from V and 1 base from J, the junction kept 3 bases outside the gene matches. The CDR3 loop spans 14 amino acids. The DNA for the CDR3 is TGCGCCAGCAGCAAAGGGACAGGGAACACTGAAGCTTTCTTT. Translating gives CASSKGTGNTEAFF.

The chain uses TRBV5-1 and TRBJ2-4; possibly TRBD1 for D (7 bases). Gene TRBJ2-7 matches the end of the DNA better, so the J call may be wrong. Germline values: CDR1 SGHRS, CDR2 YFSETQ. The CDR3 has 17 amino acids. In DNA, the CDR3 is TGCGCCAGCAGCTTTCGGGGGCAGGGGGGCTCCCTCTACGAGCAGTACTTC. It codes for CASSFRGQGGSLYEQYF.

The V and J genes are TRBV4-2 and TRBJ2-7, with D tentatively TRBD1 or TRBD2 (6 bases each). Per germline, CDR1 LGHNA and CDR2 YNFKEQ. The CDR3 covers 16 residues. V shed 4 bases and J shed 6 bases, with 22 bases lying between them. Here the CDR3 DNA reads TGTGCCAGCAGCCCCGCCCACAGGGAAGGAGGGGCCGAGCAGTACTTC. Amino acid sequence: CASSPAHREGGAEQYF.

A note on this clonotype: One end of the junction does not line up with germline, which may come from a read error. V usage is TRBV4-1 and J usage is TRBJ2-5; TRBD2 aligns across 13 bases. This CDR3 is 15 amino acids long. CDR1 and CDR2 from the germline V gene are MGHRA and YSYEKL. Written as DNA, the CDR3 is TGCGCCAGCAGCCAACTAGGACTAGCGGGAGAGGCCCAGTACTTC. Protein sequence: CASSQLGLAGEAQYF.

This clonotype was counted only a few times. This chain links TRBV27 with TRBJ1-5; D gene uncertain. Trimming left V 3 bases short and J 3 bases short, with 18 bases between. The CDR3 contains 17 residues. Germline-derived CDR1 and CDR2 are MNHEY and SMNVEV (reference sequence). The CDR3 DNA reads as TGTGCCAGCAGTTTGGGGAGTACCGGAGCGTACAATCAGCCCCAGCATTTT. Encoded protein: CASSLGSTGAYNQPQHF.

J is TRBJ1-2 and V is TRBV11-2; D possibly corresponds to TRBD1 (6 bases). Trimming shortened V by 1 base and J by 8 bases, and 17 bases separated the two germline ends. This CDR3 is 15 amino acids long. Germline CDR1 reads SGHAT; CDR2 reads FQNNGV. The CDR3 loop reads CASSLGSRRGEGYTF. The CDR3 DNA reads as TGTGCCAGCAGCTTAGGGAGCCGCAGGGGAGAAGGCTACACCTTC. Full variable domain (missing parts from reference TRBV11-2 and TRBJ1-2): EAGVAQSPRYKIIEKRQSVAFWCNPISGHATLYWYQQILGQGPKLLIQFQNNGVVDDSQLPKDRFSAERLKGVDSTLKIQPAKLEDSAVYLCASSLGSRRGEGYTFGSGTRLTVV.

This clonotype has more than one count but fewer than ten. The rearrangement joins TRBV20-1 to TRBJ2-3; D gene unclear. Between the trimmed V and J ends, which lost 6 bases and 4 bases, there was a span of 14 bases. CDR3 length equals 13 residues. Germline loops: CDR1 DFQATT, CDR2 SNEGSKA (reference sequence). CDR3 nucleotides: TGCAGTGCCCCTGACTTGTTTTCAGATACGCAGTATTTT. Protein: CSAPDLFSDTQYF.

This clonotype was counted only a few times. J is TRBJ2-5 and V is TRBV9; no firm D call. This CDR3 comprises 15 residues. CDR1 and CDR2 from the germline V gene are SGDLS and YYNGEE. The V end was cut by 3 bases, the J end by 5 bases, with 17 bases between. DNA of the CDR3: TGTGCCAGCAGCGAGATTGATGTCAAAATGGAGACCCAGTACTTC. Residues: CASSEIDVKMETQYF.

The V and J genes are TRBV25-1 and TRBJ2-1; 10 bases map to TRBD1. V was clipped by 4 bases and J by 5 bases; unmatched bases: 2. CDR1 is MGHDK and CDR2 is SYGVNS in the germline V gene. The CDR3 extends over 14 amino acids. The CDR3 DNA is TGTGCCAGCAGTGGACAGGGGGCGGACAATGAGCAGTTCTTC. Translating gives CASSGQGADNEQFF.

The chain joins TRBV7-9 to TRBJ2-5; D call uncertain. Germline V gene lookup returns CDR1 SEHNR and CDR2 FQNEAQ (reference sequence). The V gene lost 5 bases and the J gene lost 2 bases, with 12 bases spanning the gap. The CDR3 is 14 amino acids. CDR3 sequence: CASSPRVIQETQYF. CDR3 nucleotide sequence: TGTGCCAGCAGCCCCCGGGTTATACAAGAGACCCAGTACTTC.

The chain is built from TRBV7-2 and TRBJ2-3; TRBD1 agrees at 9 bases. Germline trimming cut 4 bases from V and 0 bases from J; bases unmatched to any gene: 14. CDR1 is SGHTA, CDR2 FQGNSA, per germline. This CDR3 region has 19 residues. The CDR3 loop reads CASSWDRVFLSGSTDTQYF. The CDR3, as DNA: TGTGCCAGCAGCTGGGACAGGGTATTTTTGTCGGGAAGCACAGATACGCAGTATTTT.

This clonotype has only one observation. V usage is TRBV21-1 and J usage is TRBJ2-7. TRBV21-1 has pseudogene status. This CDR3 spans 13 amino acids. The CDR3 DNA sequence: TGTGCCAACAAAGCGTTACCGAACTACGAGCAGTACTTC. This encodes CANKALPNYEQYF.